These T cell receptor beta chains were read from a single sample in a study of CD8 T cells in Susac syndrome. In TCRdb, the immunoSEQ multiplex PCR reads were re-called with MiXCR into one record per CDR3 protein. The table lists more than 55,000 distinct CDR3 sequences, approximately 95% of them singletons, with 0.24% in the top ten. Sequences were obtained from CD8+ T cells from PBMCs. All receptors derive from a human donor in good health. Each CDR3 is given with its conserved first and last residue. A D gene is named only where the DNA matches it firmly. Size is omitted from some rows. Given values are once, few, many or a class for expanded clones.

NA,TRBJ2-6,14,TRBV11-2,NA,TGTGCCAGCAGCCCCCCACTGGGGGCCAACGTCCTGACTTTC,CASSPPLGANVLTF
NA,TRBJ1-1,12,TRBV12-3/TRBV12-4,once,TGTGCCAGCAGTTCAGGGAGCACTGAAGCTTTCTTT,CASSSGSTEAFF
NA,TRBJ2-2,15,TRBV9,NA,TGTGCCAGCAGCGTAGATGTCAGCTACACCGGGGAGCTGTTTTTT,CASSVDVSYTGELFF
NA,TRBJ2-1,11,TRBV11-2,NA,TGTGCCAGCAGCTTGGGACATGAGCAGTTCTTC,CASSLGHEQFF
TRBD1,TRBJ1-1,18,TRBV7-9,NA,TGTGCCAGCAGCCTTGTATCCCTTACTTTGACAGGGTACACTGAAGCTTTCTTT,CASSLVSLTLTGYTEAFF
NA,TRBJ2-5,14,TRBV7-9,NA,TGTGCCAGCAGCTCCCCGGGGACACCAGAGACCCAGTACTTC,CASSSPGTPETQYF
NA,TRBJ2-7,15,TRBV7-6,NA,TGTGCCAGCAGCCCGGAACGGGACCTCTCCTACGAGCAGTACTTC,CASSPERDLSYEQYF
NA,TRBJ2-7,16,TRBV6-5,NA,TGTGCCAGCAGTTACAAGCCGGGAGCCTTCCACTACGAGCAGTACTTC,CASSYKPGAFHYEQYF
TRBD2,TRBJ2-5,15,TRBV7-6,NA,TGTGCCAGCAGCCCCCCGGGGGGTCTACAAGAGACCCAGTACTTC,CASSPPGGLQETQYF
NA,TRBJ2-2,15,TRBV4-3,once,TGCGCCAGCAGAGAATCAGCCTCGAACACCGGGGAGCTGTTTTTT,CASRESASNTGELFF
NA,TRBJ2-7,13,TRBV20-1,NA,TGCAGTGCTAGTTTGGGGGGCGCGGACGAGCAGTACTTC,CSASLGGADEQYF
TRBD2,TRBJ2-2,15,TRBV7-6,NA,TGTGCCAGCAGCCCACGGGGAGGGGACACCGGGGAGCTGTTTTTT,CASSPRGGDTGELFF
NA,TRBJ1-1,14,TRBV7-9,NA,TGTGCCAGCAGCCCTAACGTAGGGGAGGCTGAAGCTTTCTTT,CASSPNVGEAEAFF
NA,TRBJ2-1,13,TRBV7-3,NA,TGTGCCAGCAGCTTAAGCCAGCACAATGAGCAGTTCTTC,CASSLSQHNEQFF
NA,TRBJ2-1,14,TRBV7-6,NA,TGTGCCAGCAGCTTGGGACTTCGGCACAATGAGCAGTTCTTC,CASSLGLRHNEQFF
NA,TRBJ2-5,14,TRBV7-8,NA,TGTGCCAGCAGCTTAGACAGGGGAGGGGAGACCCAGTACTTC,CASSLDRGGETQYF
NA,TRBJ2-5,17,TRBV5-4,NA,TGTGCCAGCAGCACCCCGATCGGGACGGCCGCCCAAGAGACCCAGTACTTC,CASSTPIGTAAQETQYF
NA,TRBJ1-5,13,TRBV19,once,TGTGCCTCGGGGAAGGATAGCAATCAGCCCCAGCATTTT,CASGKDSNQPQHF
NA,TRBJ1-1,11,TRBV29-1,NA,TGCAGCGTTGACCCAAACACTGAAGCTTTCTTT,CSVDPNTEAFF
TRBD1,TRBJ2-7,15,TRBV11-2,NA,TGTGCCAGCAGCACCCGGACAGGGACGACCTACGAGCAGTACTTC,CASSTRTGTTYEQYF
TRBD2,TRBJ2-1,14,TRBV7-9,NA,TGTGCCAGCAGCCTAAGCGGGGGGTCCAATGAGCAGTTCTTC,CASSLSGGSNEQFF
NA,TRBJ1-5,14,TRBV18,NA,TGTGCCAGCTCACCAGACGGGGCCGGTCAGCCCCAGCATTTT,CASSPDGAGQPQHF
NA,TRBJ2-2,13,TRBV28,NA,TGTGCCAGCGAACTAGGGGAAACCGGGGAGCTGTTTTTT,CASELGETGELFF
NA,TRBJ1-2,13,TRBV12-3/TRBV12-4,NA,TGTGCCAGCAGTAACAGGGACAACTATGGCTACACCTTC,CASSNRDNYGYTF
TRBD2,TRBJ2-3,17,TRBV24-1,NA,TGTGCCACCAGTGATTTGAAGACTAGCGGGGGCGCGGATACGCAGTATTTT,CATSDLKTSGGADTQYF
NA,TRBJ1-4,16,TRBV7-9,NA,TGTGCCAGCAGCCCAATAACCGGGACGGATAATGAAAAACTGTTTTTT,CASSPITGTDNEKLFF
NA,TRBJ1-1,15,TRBV27,NA,TGTGCCAGCAGTCTTCGTGACACAGGGTTCACTGAAGCTTTCTTT,CASSLRDTGFTEAFF
NA,TRBJ1-6,14,TRBV7-3,NA,TGTGCCAGCAGCTTAAATGGGTTAAATTCACCCCTCCACTTT,CASSLNGLNSPLHF
NA,TRBJ1-6,17,TRBV7-9,NA,TGTGCCAGCAGCTTAGTTGGGGGGGCGGCCTATAATTCACCCCTCCACTTT,CASSLVGGAAYNSPLHF
NA,TRBJ1-1,15,TRBV5-1,NA,TGCGCCAGCAGTTTGATGCAGGGCATGAACACTGAAGCTTTCTTT,CASSLMQGMNTEAFF
NA,TRBJ2-5,14,TRBV2,NA,TGTGCCAGCAGTGAAGGCCTAGGGGGTGAGACCCAGTACTTC,CASSEGLGGETQYF
TRBD2,TRBJ2-7,17,TRBV7-8,NA,TGTGCCAGCAGCCACGGACTAGCGGGGGGGCCTGGCTACGAGCAGTACTTC,CASSHGLAGGPGYEQYF
NA,TRBJ1-5,15,TRBV2,NA,TGTGCCAGCAGTGAAGGAGGGGGAAGCAATCAGCCCCAGCATTTT,CASSEGGGSNQPQHF
NA,TRBJ1-2,14,TRBV7-9,NA,TGTGCCAGCAGCTCAGAGGACGTTGGGGAGGGCTACACCTTC,CASSSEDVGEGYTF
NA,TRBJ1-2,14,TRBV9,NA,TGTGCCAGCAGCGTACTGGACAGTTCCTATGGCTACACCTTC,CASSVLDSSYGYTF
NA,TRBJ1-1,12,TRBV19,NA,TGTGCCAGCCTACAGGGTTACACTGAAGCTTTCTTT,CASLQGYTEAFF
NA,TRBJ2-1,14,TRBV28,NA,TGTGCCAGCAGTTTAGGGGGGATCTACAATGAGCAGTTCTTC,CASSLGGIYNEQFF
NA,TRBJ2-3,16,TRBV28,NA,TGTGCCAGCAGTTTAAGGCCGGGGAAGGGAACAGATACGCAGTATTTT,CASSLRPGKGTDTQYF
NA,TRBJ2-1,15,TRBV3-1,NA,TGTGCCAGCAGCCCCTCCAGGACAGCGACAAATGAGCAGTTCTTC,CASSPSRTATNEQFF
TRBD2,TRBJ2-1,16,TRBV9,NA,TGTGCCAGCAGCGTAGCTACGGGGGGGATTAACAATGAGCAGTTCTTC,CASSVATGGINNEQFF
NA,TRBJ1-6,14,TRBV15,NA,TGTGCCACCAGCAGAGATGTAACCTATTCACCCCTCCACTTT,CATSRDVTYSPLHF
TRBD2,TRBJ2-4,17,TRBV7-2,NA,TGTGCCAGCAGCTTAGTACTAGCGGGGGCTGCCAAAAACATTCAGTACTTC,CASSLVLAGAAKNIQYF
NA,TRBJ1-1,13,TRBV13,once,TGTGCCAGCAGCTTAGAAGGTGACACTGAAGCTTTCTTT,CASSLEGDTEAFF
NA,TRBJ2-7,15,TRBV30,NA,TGTGCCTGGAGTGTAGAGAGGTGGCCTACCTACGAGCAGTACTTC,CAWSVERWPTYEQYF
NA,TRBJ2-4,14,TRBV20-1,NA,TGCAGTGCCTCTCCCCTACTAGCCAAAAACATTCAGTACTTC,CSASPLLAKNIQYF
TRBD2,TRBJ2-3,16,TRBV4-3,NA,TGCGCCAGCAGCCAATATACTAGCGGGGGGGCAGATACGCAGTATTTT,CASSQYTSGGADTQYF
NA,TRBJ1-5,15,TRBV7-9,NA,TGTGCCAGCAGCCCGGGGGGCAGCAGCAATCAGCCCCAGCATTTT,CASSPGGSSNQPQHF
NA,TRBJ2-5,16,TRBV4-1,NA,TGCGCCAGCAGCCGGCTCCAGACAGGATCTGAAGAGACCCAGTACTTC,CASSRLQTGSEETQYF
NA,TRBJ2-2,11,TRBV5-6,NA,TGTGCCAGCAGCTTGGGGCGTGTGCTGTTTTTT,CASSLGRVLFF
NA,TRBJ2-3,15,TRBV29-1,NA,TGCAGCGTTGAAGAAGGAGGGCGTCGGACAGATACGCAGTATTTT,CSVEEGGRRTDTQYF
NA,TRBJ2-2,16,TRBV5-6,NA,TGTGCCAGCAGCTTGGTACAGGTCAAAGACACCGGGGAGCTGTTTTTT,CASSLVQVKDTGELFF
NA,TRBJ2-2,16,TRBV10-3,NA,TGTGCCATCAGTGAGGAGGAGCGGGCCCGCACCGGGGAGCTGTTTTTT,CAISEEERARTGELFF
NA,TRBJ1-2,13,TRBV29-1,few,TGCAGCGTTGTGCCAGGGGATAACTATGGCTACACCTTC,CSVVPGDNYGYTF
NA,TRBJ1-6,15,TRBV5-1,NA,TGCGCCAGCAGCTTGCTCTCCCAGGGAAATTCACCCCTCCACTTT,CASSLLSQGNSPLHF
TRBD2,TRBJ2-1,16,TRBV9,NA,TGTGCCAGCAGCGTGTCTAGCGGGGGGGCAGACAATGAGCAGTTCTTC,CASSVSSGGADNEQFF